This entry concerns a single TCR beta chain. This sample stems from a study of blood T cell repertoires in COVID-19. Measured with immunoSEQ multiplex PCR; TCRdb has only the in-frame clones, and not every one. The data contain 250,000 to 350,000 clones, approximately 92% of them singletons. The germline V gene has CDR1 SGHRS and CDR2 YFSETQ. Trimming left V 4 bases short and J 5 bases short, with 18 bases between. The CDR3 has 15 amino acids. The sample taken for sequencing was PBMCs or T cells enriched from blood (not recorded which). The sequence was collected from a woman under 30 who had recovered from COVID-19. The rearrangement links TRBV5-1 to TRBJ2-5, with D maybe TRBD1 (6 bases). In DNA form, the CDR3 reads TGCGCCAGCAGCCGGGAAACTGAGCAGGGGGAGACCCAGTACTTC. This translates into CASSRETEQGETQYF.